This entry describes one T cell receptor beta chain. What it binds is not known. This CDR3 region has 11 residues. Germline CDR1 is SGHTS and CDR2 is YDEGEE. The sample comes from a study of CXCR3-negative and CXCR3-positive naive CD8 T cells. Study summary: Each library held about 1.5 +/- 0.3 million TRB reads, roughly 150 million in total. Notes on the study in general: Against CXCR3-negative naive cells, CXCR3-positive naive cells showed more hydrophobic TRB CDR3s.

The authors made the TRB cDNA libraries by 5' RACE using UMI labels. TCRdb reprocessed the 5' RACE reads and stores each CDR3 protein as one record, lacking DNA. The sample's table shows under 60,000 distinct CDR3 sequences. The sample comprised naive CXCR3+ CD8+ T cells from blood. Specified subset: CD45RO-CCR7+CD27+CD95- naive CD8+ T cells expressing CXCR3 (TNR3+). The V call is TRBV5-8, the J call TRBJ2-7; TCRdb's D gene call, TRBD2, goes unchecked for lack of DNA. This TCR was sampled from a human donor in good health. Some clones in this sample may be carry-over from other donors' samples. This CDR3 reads CASIGGVEQYF.